This TCR beta chain was found in a study of shared clonotypes between healthy human individuals. The study, taken as a whole, reports: The study sampled only blood, and tissue repertoires likely differ.

As for this clone: Its antigen is still unknown.

Authors' methods: Without quality scores, immunoSEQ junctional reads could not be filtered like full-length reads. TCRdb's table, derived via immunoSEQ multiplex PCR, lists solely in-frame clones and lacks some. The V and J calls and clone size were taken over from that table, and D and trimming were inferred from the DNA. This sample carries 300,000 to 400,000 clones, around 86% of them seen once, and the ten largest clones take 15% to 20%. V shed 0 bases, J shed 6 bases, and the junction held 7 bases outside the gene matches. Germline V gene lookup returns CDR1 SGDLS and CDR2 YYNGEE. This CDR3 is 16 amino acids long.

Material for sequencing was memory CD8+ T cells sorted from blood. Subset of the sample: CD45RO+ cells pooled with CCR7-negative TemRA cells. The clonotype originates from a man between 18 and 29 years old in good health. V usage is TRBV9 and J usage is TRBJ2-3; 10 bases agree with TRBD1. CDR3 sequence: CASSVGGGTGADTQYF. CDR3 nucleotide sequence: TGTGCCAGCAGCGTAGGCGGGGGGACAGGGGCCGATACGCAGTATTTT.